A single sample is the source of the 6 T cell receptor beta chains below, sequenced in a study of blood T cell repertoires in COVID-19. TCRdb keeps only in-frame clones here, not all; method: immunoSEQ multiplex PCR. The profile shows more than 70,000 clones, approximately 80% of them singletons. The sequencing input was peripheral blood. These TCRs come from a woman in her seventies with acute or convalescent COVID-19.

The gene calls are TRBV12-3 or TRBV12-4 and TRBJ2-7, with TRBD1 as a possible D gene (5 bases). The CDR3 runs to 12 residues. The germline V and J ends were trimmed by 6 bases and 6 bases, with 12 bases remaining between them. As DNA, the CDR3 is TGTGCCAGCAGCCTGGCAGGGTTCGAGCAGTACTTC. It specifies CASSLAGFEQYF.

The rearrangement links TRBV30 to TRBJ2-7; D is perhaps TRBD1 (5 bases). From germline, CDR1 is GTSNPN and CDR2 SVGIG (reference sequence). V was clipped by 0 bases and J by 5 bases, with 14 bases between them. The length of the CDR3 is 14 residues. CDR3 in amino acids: CAWSVISGHDEQYF. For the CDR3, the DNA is TGTGCCTGGAGTGTAATTTCAGGGCATGACGAGCAGTACTTC.

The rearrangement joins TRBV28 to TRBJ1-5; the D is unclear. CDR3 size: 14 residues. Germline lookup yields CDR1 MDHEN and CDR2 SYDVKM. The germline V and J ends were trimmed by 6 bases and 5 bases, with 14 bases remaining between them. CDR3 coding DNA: TGTGCCAGCAGCTCCCTATCGGGGTATCAGCCCCAGCATTTT. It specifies CASSSLSGYQPQHF.

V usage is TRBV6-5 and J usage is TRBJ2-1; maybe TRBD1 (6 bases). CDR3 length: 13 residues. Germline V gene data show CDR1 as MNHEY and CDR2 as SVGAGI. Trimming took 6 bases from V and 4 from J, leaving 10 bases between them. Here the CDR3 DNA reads TGTGCCAGCAGCCTTGGACAGTACAATGAGCAGTTCTTC. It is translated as CASSLGQYNEQFF.

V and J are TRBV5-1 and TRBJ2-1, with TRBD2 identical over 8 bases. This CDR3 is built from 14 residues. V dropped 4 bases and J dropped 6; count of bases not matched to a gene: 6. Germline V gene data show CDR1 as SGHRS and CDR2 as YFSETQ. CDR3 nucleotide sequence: TGCGCCAGCAGCCCAGGGACTAGACGCAATGAGCAGTTCTTC. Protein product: CASSPGTRRNEQFF.

The CDR3 region is CASSNFYEQYF. CDR3 nucleotides: TGCGCCAGCAGCAATTTCTACGAGCAGTACTTC. The V and J genes are TRBV10-2 and TRBJ2-7; D not certain. The CDR3 consists of 11 residues. Germline V gene sequence: CDR1 WSHSY, CDR2 SAAADI. The V and J ends lost 6 bases and 3 bases respectively, with 6 bases between them.